This T cell receptor beta chain was recovered during a study of blood T cells in healthy people across ages. Study results and limitations: Observed TCR beta diversity per million T cells went down as age went up. This fall followed a roughly linear course with age.

Points on this clonotype: Its antigen is currently unknown.

A J-beta primer mix and a sample-barcoded 5' primer were used in a second PCR of about 7 to 12 cycles. TCRdb reanalysed the 5' RACE reads using MiXCR and keeps one entry per CDR3 protein. Among fewer than 750,000 distinct CDR3 sequences listed, around half were seen once. V dropped 2 bases and J dropped 0 bases, with 5 bases sitting between them. Germline CDR1 reads MNHEY; CDR2 reads SVGEGT. The CDR3 has 13 amino acids. The rearrangement links TRBV6-2 or TRBV6-3 to TRBJ2-7; D call uncertain. The TCR was taken from an elderly man in good health. Material for sequencing was blood. The CDR3 loop reads CASSYPNSYEQYF. The CDR3 DNA follows: TGTGCCAGCAGTTACCCGAACTCCTACGAGCAGTACTTC.